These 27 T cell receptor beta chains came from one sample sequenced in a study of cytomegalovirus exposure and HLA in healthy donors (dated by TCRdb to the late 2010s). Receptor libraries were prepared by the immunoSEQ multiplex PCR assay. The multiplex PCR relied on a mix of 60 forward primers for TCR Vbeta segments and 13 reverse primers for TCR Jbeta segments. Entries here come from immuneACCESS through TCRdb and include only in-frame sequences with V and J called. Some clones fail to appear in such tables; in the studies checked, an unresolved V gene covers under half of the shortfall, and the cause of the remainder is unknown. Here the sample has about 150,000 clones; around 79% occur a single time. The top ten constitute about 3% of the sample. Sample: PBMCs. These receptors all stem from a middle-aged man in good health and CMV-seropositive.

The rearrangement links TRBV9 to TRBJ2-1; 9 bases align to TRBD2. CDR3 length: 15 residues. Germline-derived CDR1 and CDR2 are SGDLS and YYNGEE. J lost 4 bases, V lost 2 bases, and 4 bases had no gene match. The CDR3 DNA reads TGTGCCAGCAGCGTCACTAGCGGGCAATACAATGAGCAGTTCTTC. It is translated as CASSVTSGQYNEQFF.

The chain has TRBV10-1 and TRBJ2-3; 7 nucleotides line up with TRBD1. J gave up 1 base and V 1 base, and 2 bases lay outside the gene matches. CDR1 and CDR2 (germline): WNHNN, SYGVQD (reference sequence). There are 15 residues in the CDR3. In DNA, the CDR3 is TGCGCCAGCAGTGAGTTTGGGACAGGCACAGATACGCAGTATTTT. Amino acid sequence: CASSEFGTGTDTQYF.

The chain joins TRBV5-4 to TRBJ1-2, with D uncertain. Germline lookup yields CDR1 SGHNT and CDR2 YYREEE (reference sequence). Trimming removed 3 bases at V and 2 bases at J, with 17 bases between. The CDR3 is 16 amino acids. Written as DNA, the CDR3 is TGTGCCAGCAGCTCAGGATCCCCCCGGGGAAACTATGGCTACACCTTC. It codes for CASSSGSPRGNYGYTF.

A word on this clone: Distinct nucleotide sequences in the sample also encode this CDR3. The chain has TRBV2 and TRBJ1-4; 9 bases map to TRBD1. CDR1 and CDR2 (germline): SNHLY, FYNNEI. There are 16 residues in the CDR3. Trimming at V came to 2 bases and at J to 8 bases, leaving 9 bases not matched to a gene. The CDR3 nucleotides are TGTGCCAGCAGTGAATTCGTTTGGACAGGGGAGGAAAAACTGTTTTTT. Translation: CASSEFVWTGEEKLFF.

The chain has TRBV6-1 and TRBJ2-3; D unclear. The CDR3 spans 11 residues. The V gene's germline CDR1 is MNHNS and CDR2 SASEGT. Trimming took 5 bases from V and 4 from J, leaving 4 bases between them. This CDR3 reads CASSSPDTQYF. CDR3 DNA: TGTGCCAGCAGTTCTCCAGATACGCAGTATTTT.

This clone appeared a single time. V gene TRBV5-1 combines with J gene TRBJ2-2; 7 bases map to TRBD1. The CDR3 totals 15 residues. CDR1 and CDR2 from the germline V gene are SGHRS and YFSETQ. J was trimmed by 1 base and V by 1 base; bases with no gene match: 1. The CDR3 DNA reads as TGCGCCAGCAGCTTGAGGACAGGGAACACCGGGGAGCTGTTTTTT. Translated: CASSLRTGNTGELFF.

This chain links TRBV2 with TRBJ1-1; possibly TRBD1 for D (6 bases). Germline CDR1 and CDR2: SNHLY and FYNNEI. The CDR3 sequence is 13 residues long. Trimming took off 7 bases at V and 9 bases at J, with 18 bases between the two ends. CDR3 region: CASTAQGTLQAFF. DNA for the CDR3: TGTGCCAGCACCGCACAGGGAACACTTCAAGCTTTCTTT.

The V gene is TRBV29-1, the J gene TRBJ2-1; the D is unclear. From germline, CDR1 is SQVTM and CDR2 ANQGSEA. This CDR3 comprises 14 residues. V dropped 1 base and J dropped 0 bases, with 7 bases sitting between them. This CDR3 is CSVEGWSSYNEQFF. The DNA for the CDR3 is TGCAGCGTTGAAGGATGGAGCTCCTACAATGAGCAGTTCTTC.

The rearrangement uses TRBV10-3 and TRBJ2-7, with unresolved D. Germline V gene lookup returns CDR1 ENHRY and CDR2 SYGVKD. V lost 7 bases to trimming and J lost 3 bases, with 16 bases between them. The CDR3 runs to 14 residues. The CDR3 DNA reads TGTGCCATCAAATACGACTCCTTCGGCTACGAGCAGTACTTC. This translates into CAIKYDSFGYEQYF.

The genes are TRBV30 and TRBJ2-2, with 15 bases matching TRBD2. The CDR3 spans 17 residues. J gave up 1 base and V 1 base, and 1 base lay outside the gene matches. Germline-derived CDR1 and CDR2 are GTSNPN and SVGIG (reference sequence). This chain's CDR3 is CAWSGTSGRVNTGELFF. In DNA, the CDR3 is TGTGCCTGGAGTGGGACTAGCGGGAGGGTGAACACCGGGGAGCTGTTTTTT.

The CDR3 spells CASSLGQGRTGELFF. The CDR3 DNA sequence: TGTGCCAGCAGCTTAGGACAGGGGAGGACCGGGGAGCTGTTTTTT. The V gene is TRBV7-2, the J gene TRBJ2-2, with 8 positions matching TRBD1. Germline lookup yields CDR1 SGHTA and CDR2 FQGNSA. The CDR3 totals 15 residues. Trimming removed 1 base from V and 5 bases from J; junction bases left unmatched: 3.

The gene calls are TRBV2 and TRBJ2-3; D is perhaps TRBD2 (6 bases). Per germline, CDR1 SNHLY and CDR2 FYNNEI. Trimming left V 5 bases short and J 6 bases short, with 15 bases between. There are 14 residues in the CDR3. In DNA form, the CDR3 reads TGTGCCAGCAGTTTCGGGAGAGATTCGGATACGCAGTATTTT. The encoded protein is CASSFGRDSDTQYF.

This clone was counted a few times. The CDR3 region has the DNA TGTGCCAGCAGCGTAGGTTCAGCAGGGAACTATGGCTACACCTTC. Protein product: CASSVGSAGNYGYTF. The V gene is TRBV9, the J gene TRBJ1-2; D is possibly TRBD1 (5 bases). Germline V gene data show CDR1 as SGDLS and CDR2 as YYNGEE. The CDR3 runs 15 residues. The V gene lost 0 bases and the J gene lost 2 bases, with 11 bases spanning the gap.

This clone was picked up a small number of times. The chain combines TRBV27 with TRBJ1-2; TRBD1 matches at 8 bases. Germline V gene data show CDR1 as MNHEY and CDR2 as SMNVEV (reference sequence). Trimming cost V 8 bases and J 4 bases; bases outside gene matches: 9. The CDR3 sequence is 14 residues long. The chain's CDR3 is CASGRGTGLYGYTF. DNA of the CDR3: TGTGCCAGCGGACGAGGGACAGGTCTCTATGGCTACACCTTC.

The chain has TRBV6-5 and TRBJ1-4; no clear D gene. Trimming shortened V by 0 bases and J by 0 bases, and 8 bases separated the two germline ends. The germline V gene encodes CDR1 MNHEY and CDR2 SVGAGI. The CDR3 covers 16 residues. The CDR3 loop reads CASSYSATSTNEKLFF. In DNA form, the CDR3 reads TGTGCCAGCAGTTACTCAGCAACTTCAACTAATGAAAAACTGTTTTTT.

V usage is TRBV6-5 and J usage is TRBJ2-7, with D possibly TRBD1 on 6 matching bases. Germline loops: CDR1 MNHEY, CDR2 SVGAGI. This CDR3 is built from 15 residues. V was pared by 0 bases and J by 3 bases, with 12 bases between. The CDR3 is CASSYSRWGHYEQYF. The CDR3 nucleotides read TGTGCCAGCAGTTACTCGAGGTGGGGGCACTACGAGCAGTACTTC.

The CDR3 is CASTREEQFNEQFF. DNA of the CDR3: TGTGCCAGCACGCGGGAGGAACAATTTAATGAGCAGTTCTTC. The genes are TRBV6-1 and TRBJ2-1, with 8 bases that match TRBD2. The CDR3 is 14 amino acids. Losses at the gene ends were 7 bases for V and 7 bases for J; bases not matched to a gene: 9. CDR1 and CDR2 (germline): MNHNS, SASEGT.

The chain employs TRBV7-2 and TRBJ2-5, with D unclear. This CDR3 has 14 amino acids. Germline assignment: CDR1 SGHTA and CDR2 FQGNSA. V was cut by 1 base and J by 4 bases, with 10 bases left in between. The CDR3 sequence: CASSLGSLRETQYF. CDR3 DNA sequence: TGTGCCAGCAGCTTAGGTTCTTTGCGAGAGACCCAGTACTTC.

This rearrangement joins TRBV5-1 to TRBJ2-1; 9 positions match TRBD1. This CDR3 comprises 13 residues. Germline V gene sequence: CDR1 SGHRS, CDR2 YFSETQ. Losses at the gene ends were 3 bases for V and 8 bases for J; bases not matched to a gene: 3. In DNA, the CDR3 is TGCGCCAGCAGCTGGGACAGGGAATATGAGCAGTTCTTC. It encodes CASSWDREYEQFF.

The CDR3 DNA sequence: TGCAGCGTGGGTGTAGCGACAGATACGCAGTATTTT. Protein sequence: CSVGVATDTQYF. This chain connects TRBV29-1 to TRBJ2-3; a weak D match, TRBD2 (5 bases). Germline assignment: CDR1 SQVTM and CDR2 ANQGSEA. Trimming removed 6 bases from V and 3 bases from J, with 10 bases in between. The CDR3 consists of 12 residues.

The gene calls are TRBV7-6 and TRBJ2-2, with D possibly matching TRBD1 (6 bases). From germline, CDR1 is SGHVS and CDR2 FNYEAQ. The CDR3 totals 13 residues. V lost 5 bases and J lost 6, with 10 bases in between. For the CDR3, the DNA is TGTGCCAGCAGCACGCGACAGGCCGGGGAGCTGTTTTTT. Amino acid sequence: CASSTRQAGELFF.

The CDR3 region has the DNA TGTGCCAGCAGCTTAGCGGGAGCGGATGAGCAGTTCTTC. This codes for CASSLAGADEQFF. The chain recombines TRBV7-2 with TRBJ2-1; D is perhaps TRBD2 (5 bases). CDR1 is SGHTA and CDR2 is FQGNSA in the germline V gene. The length of the CDR3 is 13 residues. The V gene lost 0 bases and the J gene lost 8 bases, with 8 bases spanning the gap.

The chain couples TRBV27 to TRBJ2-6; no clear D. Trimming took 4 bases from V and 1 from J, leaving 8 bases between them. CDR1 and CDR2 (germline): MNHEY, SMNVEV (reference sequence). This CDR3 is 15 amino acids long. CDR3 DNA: TGTGCCAGCAGTTCCTCGGGTTCTGGGGCCAACGTCCTGACTTTC. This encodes CASSSSGSGANVLTF.

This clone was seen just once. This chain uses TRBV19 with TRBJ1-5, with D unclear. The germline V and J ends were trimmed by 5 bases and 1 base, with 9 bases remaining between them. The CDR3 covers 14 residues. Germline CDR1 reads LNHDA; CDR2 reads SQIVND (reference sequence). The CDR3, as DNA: TGTGCCAGTAGTTGGAGAAAAAGCAATCAGCCCCAGCATTTT. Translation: CASSWRKSNQPQHF. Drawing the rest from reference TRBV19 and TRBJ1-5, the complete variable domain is DGGITQSPKYLFRKEGQNVTLSCEQNLNHDAMYWYRQDPGQGLRLIYYSQIVNDFQKGDIAEGYSVSREKKESFPLTVTSAQKNPTAFYLCASSWRKSNQPQHFGDGTRLSIL.

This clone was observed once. The CDR3 bases are TGCGCCAGCAGCCCCGCTAGTACGACAGGTTTTGACAATGAGCAGTTCTTC. This sequence encodes CASSPASTTGFDNEQFF. V gene TRBV5-1 combines with J gene TRBJ2-1, with D tentatively TRBD1 (6 bases). The V and J ends lost 4 bases and 5 bases respectively, with 22 bases between them. The CDR3 runs to 17 residues. Germline CDR1 is SGHRS and CDR2 is YFSETQ.

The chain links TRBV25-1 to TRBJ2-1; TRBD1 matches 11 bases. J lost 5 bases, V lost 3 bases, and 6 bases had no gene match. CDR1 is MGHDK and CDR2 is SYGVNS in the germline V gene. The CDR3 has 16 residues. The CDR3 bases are TGTGCCAGCAGTGATACTAGGACAGGGGGCAACAATGAGCAGTTCTTC. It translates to CASSDTRTGGNNEQFF.

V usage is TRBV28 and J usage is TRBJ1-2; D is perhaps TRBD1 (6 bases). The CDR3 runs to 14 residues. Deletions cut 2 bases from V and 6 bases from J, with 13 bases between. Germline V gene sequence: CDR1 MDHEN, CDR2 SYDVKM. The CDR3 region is CASSLVNRVHGYTF. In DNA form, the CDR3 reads TGTGCCAGCAGTTTAGTTAACAGGGTACATGGCTACACCTTC.